The 6 T cell receptor beta chains below were found in one sample sequenced in a study of blood T cell repertoires in COVID-19 (TCRdb year 2020). The receptor library was made with the immunoSEQ multiplex PCR assay. TCRdb mirrors the immuneACCESS table, restricted to in-frame sequences. Some clones are absent from its copies; in checked studies, under half trace to an unresolved V gene, and the reason for the others is unknown. For this sample there are roughly 440,000 clones; around 89% appear just once. Clones ranked in the top ten supply around 12% of the sample. The sequenced sample was peripheral blood. The receptors here all came from a woman in her forties or fifties with COVID-19, enrolled during active disease.

CDR3 bases: TGTGCCAGCAGTCCCATGCGGAACACTGAAGCTTTCTTT. Protein: CASSPMRNTEAFF. This sequence joins TRBV7-9 and TRBJ1-1; no clear D gene. Germline V gene data show CDR1 as SEHNR and CDR2 as FQNEAQ (reference sequence). The CDR3 has 13 residues. V lost 6 bases and J 1 base, leaving 9 bases between the germline ends. Complete variable domain (other parts from reference TRBV7-9 and TRBJ1-1): DTGVSQNPRHKITKRGQNVTFRCDPISEHNRLYWYRQTLGQGPEFLTYFQNEAQLEKSRLLSDRFSAERPKGSFSTLEIQRTEQGDSAMYLCASSPMRNTEAFFGQGTRLTVV.

The chain uses TRBV9 and TRBJ2-3; 8 positions match TRBD2. The CDR3 contains 13 residues. The ends lost 0 bases at V and 11 bases at J; junction bases unmatched: 5. CDR1 is SGDLS, CDR2 YYNGEE, per germline. The CDR3 reads CASSVEAAGGQYF. As DNA, the CDR3 is TGTGCCAGCAGCGTAGAGGCGGCGGGGGGGCAGTATTTT.

This clone showed up just a few times. The chain links TRBV2 to TRBJ2-7; possibly TRBD2 for D (5 bases). The CDR3 has 13 residues. V gave up 6 bases and J gave up 1 base, with 10 bases separating them. Germline CDR1 reads SNHLY; CDR2 reads FYNNEI. CDR3 residues: CASREDPSYEQYF. The CDR3 DNA reads TGTGCCAGCAGGGAGGACCCGTCCTACGAGCAGTACTTC.

The gene calls are TRBV19 and TRBJ1-6; 7 bases align to TRBD1. The V gene's germline CDR1 is LNHDA and CDR2 SQIVND (reference sequence). V was clipped by 5 bases and J by 6 bases; unmatched bases: 10. CDR3 length equals 16 residues. CDR3 bases: TGTGCCAGTAGTCCTCGACAGGGTGAACGTAATTCACCCCTCCACTTT. This gives the protein CASSPRQGERNSPLHF.

This chain links TRBV29-1 with TRBJ1-5; 8 bases match TRBD1. Per germline, CDR1 SQVTM and CDR2 ANQGSEA. V was pared by 4 bases and J by 5 bases, with 4 bases of the junction left unmatched. The length of the CDR3 is 13 residues. CDR3 region: CSVAGGTDQPQHF. Here the CDR3 DNA reads TGCAGCGTTGCAGGGGGCACCGATCAGCCCCAGCATTTT.

J is TRBJ2-1 and V is TRBV6-5, with 11 bases identical to TRBD2. The germline CDR1 and CDR2 sequences are MNHEY and SVGAGI. V shed 3 bases and J 5 bases; nucleotides not matched to a gene: 6. The CDR3 length is 16 residues. The CDR3 protein is CASSYDLAGGHNEQFF. Here the CDR3 DNA reads TGTGCCAGCAGTTATGATCTAGCGGGGGGCCACAATGAGCAGTTCTTC.